The 30 T cell receptor beta chains below were found in one sample sequenced in a study of blood T cell repertoires in COVID-19. The table came from immunoSEQ multiplex PCR; TCRdb's copy has only in-frame clones and leaves some out. This sample has 50,000 to 70,000 clones, with about 87% found just once. Source material: peripheral blood. Receptor source: a human donor with active COVID-19. The donor label of this sample is uncertain.

The rearrangement uses TRBV2 and TRBJ1-5; the D gene is possibly TRBD1 (6 bases). The V end was cut by 6 bases, the J end by 5 bases, with 8 bases between. CDR1 and CDR2 (germline): SNHLY, FYNNEI. The length of the CDR3 is 12 residues. The CDR3 reads CASRGGDQPQHF. The CDR3 DNA is TGTGCCAGCAGAGGGGGGGATCAGCCCCAGCATTTT.

The CDR3 loop reads CASSLNGNTEAFF. The CDR3 coding sequence is TGTGCCAGCAGCTTAAACGGGAACACTGAAGCTTTCTTT. The rearrangement links TRBV7-3 to TRBJ1-1, with D unresolved. V was clipped by 1 base and J by 1 base, with 4 bases between them. In germline, CDR1 is SGHTA, CDR2 FQGTGA. There are 13 residues in the CDR3.

The chain couples TRBV4-1 to TRBJ2-2; the D is unclear. Trimming took off 3 bases at V and 5 bases at J, with 10 bases between the two ends. CDR3 size: 14 residues. Germline V lookup: CDR1 MGHRA, CDR2 YSYEKL. The CDR3 spells CASSQYPVTGELFF. CDR3 DNA sequence: TGCGCCAGCAGCCAGTACCCAGTGACCGGGGAGCTGTTTTTT.

This chain connects TRBV30 to TRBJ1-2; D is unresolved. This CDR3 comprises 13 residues. Looked up from germline, CDR1 is GTSNPN and CDR2 is SVGIG (reference sequence). V was pared by 1 base and J by 4 bases, with 10 bases between. In DNA, the CDR3 is TGTGCCTGGAGTGAAACAATTATCTATGGCTACACCTTC. It specifies CAWSETIIYGYTF.

This clone was counted a few times. The chain carries TRBV19 and TRBJ2-5; D is unclear. Between the trimmed V and J ends, which lost 4 bases and 5 bases, there was a span of 11 bases. Germline V gene sequence: CDR1 LNHDA, CDR2 SQIVND (reference sequence). The CDR3 length is 13 residues. The chain's CDR3 is CASSTRVGETQYF. The CDR3, as DNA: TGTGCCAGTAGTACCCGGGTTGGGGAGACCCAGTACTTC. Together with reference TRBV19 and TRBJ2-5, the CDR3 gives the full variable domain: DGGITQSPKYLFRKEGQNVTLSCEQNLNHDAMYWYRQDPGQGLRLIYYSQIVNDFQKGDIAEGYSVSREKKESFPLTVTSAQKNPTAFYLCASSTRVGETQYFGPGTRLLVL.

In DNA, the CDR3 is TGTGCCAGCAGCAAGACTACCTCCTATAATTCACCCCTCCACTTT. Translating gives CASSKTTSYNSPLHF. The gene calls are TRBV14 and TRBJ1-6; the D is unclear. CDR3 length equals 15 residues. V dropped 5 bases and J dropped 0 bases, with 8 bases sitting between them. Germline V gene sequence: CDR1 SGHDN, CDR2 FVKESK.

This clone turned up a few times. The chain carries TRBV19 and TRBJ2-7; no clear D gene. Per the germline V gene, CDR1 is LNHDA and CDR2 is SQIVND (reference sequence). The CDR3 is 13 residues long. The germline V and J ends were trimmed by 5 bases and 3 bases, with 11 bases remaining between them. The CDR3 DNA is TGTGCCAGTAGTGTCATTGGTAGCTACGAGCAGTACTTC. It translates to CASSVIGSYEQYF.

This chain uses TRBV4-2 with TRBJ2-7; TRBD1 is a possible D gene (5 bases). Per the germline V gene, CDR1 is LGHNA and CDR2 is YNFKEQ. The ends were cut back, 0 bases at V and 2 bases at J, with 11 bases in the middle. This CDR3 comprises 15 residues. The CDR3: CASSQDQQVAYEQYF. The CDR3 DNA sequence: TGTGCCAGCAGCCAAGATCAACAGGTAGCCTACGAGCAGTACTTC.

The chain couples TRBV6-5 to TRBJ1-6; no clear D. The CDR3 loop spans 13 amino acids. With 11 bases removed from V and 9 bases from J, the gap between germline ends came to 17 bases. Germline CDR1 MNHEY, CDR2 SVGAGI. CDR3 amino acids: CAGREGRVSPLHF. In DNA form, the CDR3 reads TGTGCCGGGAGGGAGGGTCGGGTTTCACCCCTCCACTTT.

This clone was counted a few times. This chain joins TRBV18 and TRBJ2-7; maybe TRBD2 (6 bases). Germline CDR1 is KGHSH and CDR2 is LQKENI. The V end lost 3 bases, the J end lost 7 bases, and 16 bases lay between the germline ends. This CDR3 is built from 14 residues. The CDR3 protein is CASSPGTSSGEQYF. The CDR3 DNA sequence: TGTGCCAGCTCACCCGGGACTTCCTCCGGTGAGCAGTACTTC. Full variable domain (outside the CDR3, taken from reference TRBV18 and TRBJ2-7): NAGVMQNPRHLVRRRGQEARLRCSPMKGHSHVYWYRQLPEEGLKFMVYLQKENIIDESGMPKERFSAEFPKEGPSILRIQQVVRGDSAAYFCASSPGTSSGEQYFGPGTRLTVT.

The CDR3 protein is CASSPIAGPYNEQFF. The CDR3 DNA reads as TGTGCCAGCAGTCCGATAGCGGGACCCTACAATGAGCAGTTCTTC. The V gene is TRBV6-6, the J gene TRBJ2-1; TRBD2 aligns across 8 bases. Germline V lookup: CDR1 MNHNY, CDR2 SVGAGI (reference sequence). The V gene end was trimmed by 5 bases and the J gene end by 2 bases; junction bases not matched to a gene: 5. The CDR3 extends over 15 amino acids.

This chain joins TRBV5-1 and TRBJ2-6; perhaps TRBD2 as D (6 bases). The CDR3 sequence is 16 residues long. V gave up 3 bases and J gave up 3 bases, with 13 bases separating them. The germline V gene encodes CDR1 SGHRS and CDR2 YFSETQ. This CDR3 is CASSSAAGLGANVLTF. CDR3 coding DNA: TGCGCCAGCAGCTCGGCCGCGGGGCTTGGGGCCAACGTCCTGACTTTC.

As to this clone: An end of the junction differs from the germline gene, which may be a read error. This chain connects TRBV6-5 to TRBJ1-2, with 7 bases that match TRBD1. Germline V gives CDR1 MNHEY, CDR2 SVGAGI. This CDR3 spans 13 amino acids. The chain's CDR3 is CAGGQGVPYGYTF. The CDR3 DNA reads TGCGCCGGTGGGCAGGGGGTCCCCTATGGCTACACCTTC.

The count of this clone is one. V usage is TRBV5-1 and J usage is TRBJ1-1; no clear D gene. The germline CDR1 and CDR2 sequences are SGHRS and YFSETQ. V lost 1 base to trimming and J lost 1 base, with 8 bases between them. The CDR3 runs 14 residues. The CDR3 reads CASSLYSGNTEAFF. CDR3 sequence (DNA): TGCGCCAGCAGCTTGTACAGTGGGAACACTGAAGCTTTCTTT.

The chain combines TRBV7-3 with TRBJ2-5; TRBD2 is a possible D gene (6 bases). The CDR3 has 13 amino acids. Looked up from germline, CDR1 is SGHTA and CDR2 is FQGTGA. The V end lost 5 bases, the J end lost 5 bases, and 12 bases lay between the germline ends. The CDR3, as DNA: TGTGCCAGCAGCCTGACTAGATATGAGACCCAGTACTTC. Translation: CASSLTRYETQYF.

The chain combines TRBV5-1 with TRBJ1-3; 8 bases align to TRBD1. V was clipped by 4 bases and J by 1 base; unmatched bases: 4. The V gene's germline CDR1 is SGHRS and CDR2 YFSETQ. There are 15 residues in the CDR3. In DNA, the CDR3 is TGCGCCAGCAGCGAGCAGGGGGCGTCTGGAAACACCATATATTTT. This encodes CASSEQGASGNTIYF.

The chain combines TRBV2 with TRBJ1-5; D remains unclear. Trimming stripped 3 bases from V and 7 bases from J, with 10 bases between. There are 13 residues in the CDR3. Germline V gives CDR1 SNHLY, CDR2 FYNNEI. CDR3 amino acids: CASSDESRQPQHF. In DNA, the CDR3 is TGTGCCAGCAGTGATGAGTCGAGGCAGCCCCAGCATTTT.

This chain links TRBV21-1 with TRBJ2-3; the table's D call of TRBD2 was not tested on the DNA. TRBV21-1 is designated a pseudogene. CDR3 size: 14 residues. This CDR3 reads CASPGLVGTDTQYF. The CDR3 nucleotides are TGTGCCAGCCCCGGACTAGTCGGCACAGATACGCAGTATTTT.

This clone occurred a few times. The chain joins TRBV11-1 to TRBJ1-1; 7 nucleotides line up with TRBD1. Germline V gene lookup returns CDR1 SGHAT and CDR2 FQDESV (reference sequence). With 4 bases clipped from V and 1 base from J, the junction kept 6 bases outside the gene matches. The CDR3 extends over 15 amino acids. The DNA for the CDR3 is TGTGCCAGCAGCTCATACAGGGGACCGAACACTGAAGCTTTCTTT. It encodes CASSSYRGPNTEAFF.

J is TRBJ2-2 and V is TRBV7-9; D might be TRBD1 (6 bases). Germline CDR1 reads SEHNR; CDR2 reads FQNEAQ (reference sequence). The CDR3 is made up of 16 amino acids. The V and J ends lost 1 base and 4 bases respectively, with 13 bases between them. The DNA for the CDR3 is TGTGCCAGCAGCTTAGATACAGGGTCGCTCACCGGGGAGCTGTTTTTT. Its translation is CASSLDTGSLTGELFF.

The rearrangement links TRBV5-4 to TRBJ2-5, with TRBD1 matching 11 bases. The CDR3 spans 15 residues. J gave up 4 bases and V 3 bases, and 5 bases lay outside the gene matches. Germline CDR1 is SGHNT and CDR2 is YYREEE (reference sequence). As DNA, the CDR3 is TGTGCCAGCAGCTCCCGGACAGGGGGCGGAGAGACCCAGTACTTC. Protein sequence: CASSSRTGGGETQYF.

The rearrangement joins TRBV9 to TRBJ2-5; 9 positions match TRBD2. The germline CDR1 and CDR2 sequences are SGDLS and YYNGEE. Trimming cost V 3 bases and J 4 bases; bases outside gene matches: 4. The CDR3 runs to 14 residues. DNA of the CDR3: TGTGCCAGCAGCGCCTTAGCGGGAGTAGAGACCCAGTACTTC. This gives the protein CASSALAGVETQYF.

The chain links TRBV10-3 to TRBJ2-5; a possible D gene is TRBD2 (5 bases). From germline, CDR1 is ENHRY and CDR2 SYGVKD. The CDR3 totals 17 residues. V gave up 3 bases and J gave up 5 bases, with 22 bases separating them. CDR3 DNA sequence: TGTGCCATCAGTGAAGCCTCGGGGTCCCTTTTACCGGAGACCCAGTACTTC. Its translation: CAISEASGSLLPETQYF.

The chain couples TRBV25-1 to TRBJ2-5; possible D gene TRBD2, 7 bases. This CDR3 comprises 15 residues. Looked up from germline, CDR1 is MGHDK and CDR2 is SYGVNS. Trimming pared 4 bases from V and 2 bases from J, leaving 14 bases between. DNA for the CDR3: TGTGCCAGCAGTGTTTACGGGGGGCCACAAGAGACCCAGTACTTC. Amino acids: CASSVYGGPQETQYF.

This clone was seen a few times. The V and J genes are TRBV4-1 and TRBJ1-2; D not certain. CDR3 length: 16 residues. Germline assignment: CDR1 MGHRA and CDR2 YSYEKL. V lost 3 bases and J lost 4, with 18 bases in between. The CDR3 nucleotides are TGCGCCAGCAGCCATCTGAATCCCCGGCGGGGCTATGGCTACACCTTC. Translating gives CASSHLNPRRGYGYTF.

This clone came up once. This chain links TRBV28 with TRBJ1-2, with 8 bases lining up with TRBD1. The ends lost 3 bases at V and 7 bases at J; junction bases unmatched: 7. The CDR3 has 14 residues. CDR1 is MDHEN and CDR2 is SYDVKM in the germline V gene. In DNA form, the CDR3 reads TGTGCCAGCAGTTTGGGGCAGGGGGCAGGTGGCTACACCTTC. Amino acids: CASSLGQGAGGYTF.

The rearrangement links TRBV6-5 to TRBJ1-2; D uncertain. This CDR3 is built from 14 residues. The V gene lost 4 bases and the J gene lost 4 bases, with 13 bases spanning the gap. Germline V gene data show CDR1 as MNHEY and CDR2 as SVGAGI. The CDR3 sequence is CASSSGGNLYGYTF. The DNA of the CDR3 is TGTGCCAGCAGTTCCGGCGGGAACCTCTATGGCTACACCTTC.

V and J are TRBV7-2 and TRBJ1-5; tentative D call: TRBD1 (6 bases). Germline loops: CDR1 SGHTA, CDR2 FQGNSA. Trimming cost V 2 bases and J 2 bases, with 10 bases left between them. The CDR3 is 15 amino acids. CDR3 sequence reads: CASSLNRDGNQPQHF. In DNA, the CDR3 is TGTGCCAGCAGCTTAAACAGGGACGGCAATCAGCCCCAGCATTTT.

This chain uses TRBV28 with TRBJ2-7; 7 bases are a match to TRBD1. Germline V lookup: CDR1 MDHEN, CDR2 SYDVKM. V dropped 4 bases and J dropped 4; count of bases not matched to a gene: 4. The CDR3 has 13 amino acids. The CDR3 nucleotides are TGTGCCAGCAGTTCGGGACAGATATACGAGCAGTACTTC. Translation gives CASSSGQIYEQYF.

The V call is TRBV7-3, the J call TRBJ2-6; the D gene is possibly TRBD2 (7 bases). The length of the CDR3 is 15 residues. Germline-derived CDR1 and CDR2 are SGHTA and FQGTGA. The V end was cut by 3 bases, the J end by 2 bases, with 8 bases between. CDR3 DNA sequence: TGTGCCAGCAGCTTGGGGGGGCCTGGGGCCAACGTCCTGACTTTC. This translates into CASSLGGPGANVLTF.